This T cell receptor (beta chain) was observed in a study of T cells expressing NK-cell markers. As for this clonotype: The antigen is not known.

Regarding the study as a whole: Leadership of the CD3+CD56-NKG2C+ fraction also belonged to these clonotypes in several donors. Whether expanded NKG2C+ T cell clones were HCMV specific stayed uncertain. About six donors showed dominant NKG2C+ clonotypes comprising roughly 1.0-7.5% of their CD8+ T cells.

The CDR3 is 15 residues long. Looked up from germline, CDR1 is MGHRA and CDR2 is YSYEKL. TCR beta cDNA was generated via 5'RACE template switching incorporating UMIs. TCRdb re-analyzed the 5' RACE reads; it lists each CDR3 protein once, without DNA. This sample's clone table lists about 390,000 distinct CDR3 sequences. This sequence was found in a woman aged 50 to 60 in good health. The chain employs TRBV4-1 and TRBJ2-5; TCRdb names TRBD1, which stays unverified in the absence of DNA. The sample taken for sequencing was blood T cells: a sorted CD56 or NKG2C T cell subset, CD4+ or CD8+ T cells, or bulk PBMC T cells (not recorded which). This CDR3 is CASSQEGDKAETQYF.